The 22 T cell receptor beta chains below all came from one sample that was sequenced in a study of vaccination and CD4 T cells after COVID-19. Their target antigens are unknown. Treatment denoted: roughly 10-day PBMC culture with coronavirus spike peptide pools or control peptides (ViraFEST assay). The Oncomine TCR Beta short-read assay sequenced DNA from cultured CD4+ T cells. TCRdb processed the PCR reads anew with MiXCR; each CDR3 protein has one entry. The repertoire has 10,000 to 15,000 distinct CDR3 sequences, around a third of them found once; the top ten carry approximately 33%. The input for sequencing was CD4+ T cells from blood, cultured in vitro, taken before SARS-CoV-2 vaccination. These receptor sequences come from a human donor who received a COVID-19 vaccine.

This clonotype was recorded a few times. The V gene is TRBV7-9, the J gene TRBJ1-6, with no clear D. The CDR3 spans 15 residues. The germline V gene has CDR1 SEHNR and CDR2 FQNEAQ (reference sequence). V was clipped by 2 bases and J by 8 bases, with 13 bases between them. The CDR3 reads CASSLYGGGDSPLHF. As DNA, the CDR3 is TGTGCCAGCAGCTTATATGGAGGTGGTGATTCACCCCTCCACTTT.

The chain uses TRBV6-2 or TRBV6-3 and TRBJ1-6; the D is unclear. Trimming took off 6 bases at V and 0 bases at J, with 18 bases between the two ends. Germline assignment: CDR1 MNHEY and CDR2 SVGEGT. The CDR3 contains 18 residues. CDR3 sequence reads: CASRIRPPGVSYNSPLHF. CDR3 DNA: TGTGCCAGCAGAATCCGACCGCCCGGGGTCTCCTATAATTCACCCCTCCACTTT.

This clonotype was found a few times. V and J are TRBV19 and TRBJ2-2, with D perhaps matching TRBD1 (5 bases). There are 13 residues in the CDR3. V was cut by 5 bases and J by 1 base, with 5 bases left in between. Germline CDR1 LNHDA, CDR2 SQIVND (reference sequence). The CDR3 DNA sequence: TGTGCCAGTAGTGACAGGAACACCGGGGAGCTGTTTTTT. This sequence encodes CASSDRNTGELFF.

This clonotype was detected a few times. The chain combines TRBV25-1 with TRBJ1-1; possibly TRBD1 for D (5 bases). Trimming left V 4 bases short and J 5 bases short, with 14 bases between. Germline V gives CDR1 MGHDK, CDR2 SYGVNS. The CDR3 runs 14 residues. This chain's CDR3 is CASSGPGLLTEAFF. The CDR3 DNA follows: TGTGCCAGCAGTGGTCCGGGACTTCTGACTGAAGCTTTCTTT. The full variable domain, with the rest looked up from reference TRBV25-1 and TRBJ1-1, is EADIYQTPRYLVIGTGKKITLECSQTMGHDKMYWYQQDPGMELHLIHYSYGVNSTEKGDLSSESTVSRIRTEHFPLTLESARPSHTSQYLCASSGPGLLTEAFFGQGTRLTVV.

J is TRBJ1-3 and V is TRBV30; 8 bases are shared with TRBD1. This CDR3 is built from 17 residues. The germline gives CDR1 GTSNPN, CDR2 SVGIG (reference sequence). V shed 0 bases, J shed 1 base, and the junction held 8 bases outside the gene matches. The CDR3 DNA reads TGTGCCTGGAGTGTAGGACAGGACAGGGAATCTGGAAACACCATATATTTT. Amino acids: CAWSVGQDRESGNTIYF.

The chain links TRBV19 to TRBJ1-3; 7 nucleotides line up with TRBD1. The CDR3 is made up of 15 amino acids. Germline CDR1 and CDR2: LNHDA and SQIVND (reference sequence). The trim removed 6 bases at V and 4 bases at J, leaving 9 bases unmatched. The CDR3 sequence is CASRSRDSIGNTIYF. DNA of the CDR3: TGTGCCAGTAGGTCCAGGGACAGTATCGGAAACACCATATATTTT.

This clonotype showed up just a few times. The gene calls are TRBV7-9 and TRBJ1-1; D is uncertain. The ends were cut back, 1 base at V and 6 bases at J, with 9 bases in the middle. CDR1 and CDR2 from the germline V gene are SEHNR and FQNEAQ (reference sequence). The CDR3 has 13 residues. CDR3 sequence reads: CASSLVSGSEAFF. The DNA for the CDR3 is TGTGCCAGCAGCTTAGTCTCGGGGTCTGAAGCTTTCTTT.

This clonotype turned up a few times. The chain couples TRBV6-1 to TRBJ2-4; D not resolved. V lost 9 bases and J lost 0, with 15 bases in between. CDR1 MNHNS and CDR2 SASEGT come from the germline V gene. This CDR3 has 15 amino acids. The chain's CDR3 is CASSQDHLAKNIQYF. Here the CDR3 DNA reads TGTGCCAGTAGTCAGGACCACCTAGCCAAAAACATTCAGTACTTC.

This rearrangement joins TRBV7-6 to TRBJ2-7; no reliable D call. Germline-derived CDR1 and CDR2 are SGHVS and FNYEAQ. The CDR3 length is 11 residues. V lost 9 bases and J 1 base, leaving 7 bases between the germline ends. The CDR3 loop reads CASSDSYEQYF. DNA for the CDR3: TGTGCCAGTTCTGATTCCTACGAGCAGTACTTC.

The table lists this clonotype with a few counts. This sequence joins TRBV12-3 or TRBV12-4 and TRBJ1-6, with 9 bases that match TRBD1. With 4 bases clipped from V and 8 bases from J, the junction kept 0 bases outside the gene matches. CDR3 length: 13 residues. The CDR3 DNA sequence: TGTGCCAGCAGTTGGGACAGGGATTCACCCCTCCACTTT. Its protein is CASSWDRDSPLHF.

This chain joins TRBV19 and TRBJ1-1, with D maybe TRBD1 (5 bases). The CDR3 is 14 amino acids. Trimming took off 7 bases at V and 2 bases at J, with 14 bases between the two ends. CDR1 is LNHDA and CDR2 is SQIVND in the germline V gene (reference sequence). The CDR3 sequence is CASTVDGQNTEAFF. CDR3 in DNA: TGTGCCAGTACCGTGGACGGACAAAACACTGAAGCTTTCTTT.

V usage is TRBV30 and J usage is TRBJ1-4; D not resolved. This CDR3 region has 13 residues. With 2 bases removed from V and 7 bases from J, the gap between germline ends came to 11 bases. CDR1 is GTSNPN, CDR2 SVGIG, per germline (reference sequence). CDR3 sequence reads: CAWSLGSGEKLFF. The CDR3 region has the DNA TGTGCCTGGAGTTTGGGGTCCGGTGAAAAACTGTTTTTT.

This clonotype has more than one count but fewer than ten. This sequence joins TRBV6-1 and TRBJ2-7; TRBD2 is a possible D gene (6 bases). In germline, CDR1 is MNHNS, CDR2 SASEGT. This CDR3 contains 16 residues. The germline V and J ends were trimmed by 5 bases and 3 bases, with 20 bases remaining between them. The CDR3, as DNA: TGTGCCAGCAGTCCACTAACTAGCATCTTACGCTACGAGCAGTACTTC. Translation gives CASSPLTSILRYEQYF.

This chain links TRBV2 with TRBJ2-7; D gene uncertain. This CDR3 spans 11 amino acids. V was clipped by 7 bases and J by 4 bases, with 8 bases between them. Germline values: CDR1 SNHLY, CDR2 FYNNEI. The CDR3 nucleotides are TGTGCCAGCACCGGCGAATACGAGCAGTACTTC. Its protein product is CASTGEYEQYF.

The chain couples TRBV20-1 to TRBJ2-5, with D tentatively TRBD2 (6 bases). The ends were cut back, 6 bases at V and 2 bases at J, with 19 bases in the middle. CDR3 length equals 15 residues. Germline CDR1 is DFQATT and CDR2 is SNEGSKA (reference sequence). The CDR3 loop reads CSAPRLGDLQETQYF. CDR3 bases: TGCAGTGCCCCACGCCTGGGGGACTTACAAGAGACCCAGTACTTC.

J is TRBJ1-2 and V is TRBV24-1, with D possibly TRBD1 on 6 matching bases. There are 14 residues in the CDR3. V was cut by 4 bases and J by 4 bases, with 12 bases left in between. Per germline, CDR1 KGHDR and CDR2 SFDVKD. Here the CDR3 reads CATSDSGQPYGYTF. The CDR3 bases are TGTGCCACCAGTGACTCGGGACAACCCTATGGCTACACCTTC.

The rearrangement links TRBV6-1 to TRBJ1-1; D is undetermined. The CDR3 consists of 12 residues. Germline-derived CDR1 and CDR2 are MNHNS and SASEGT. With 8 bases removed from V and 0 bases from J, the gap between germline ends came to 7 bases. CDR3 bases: TGTGCCAGCGGGGAGATGAACACTGAAGCTTTCTTT. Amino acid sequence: CASGEMNTEAFF.

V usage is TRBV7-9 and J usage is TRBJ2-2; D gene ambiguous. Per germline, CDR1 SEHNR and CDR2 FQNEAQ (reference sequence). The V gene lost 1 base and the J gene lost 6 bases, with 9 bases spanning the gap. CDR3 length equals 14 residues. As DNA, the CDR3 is TGTGCCAGCAGCTTAGAGGTTGTGTCCGGGGAGCTGTTTTTT. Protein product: CASSLEVVSGELFF.

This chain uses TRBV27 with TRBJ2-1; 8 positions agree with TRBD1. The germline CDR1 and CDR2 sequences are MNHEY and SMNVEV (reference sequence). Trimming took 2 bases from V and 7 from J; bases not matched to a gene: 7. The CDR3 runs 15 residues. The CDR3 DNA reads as TGTGCCAGCAGTTTAAGTGGCAGGGGGCGGAATGAGCAGTTCTTC. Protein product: CASSLSGRGRNEQFF.

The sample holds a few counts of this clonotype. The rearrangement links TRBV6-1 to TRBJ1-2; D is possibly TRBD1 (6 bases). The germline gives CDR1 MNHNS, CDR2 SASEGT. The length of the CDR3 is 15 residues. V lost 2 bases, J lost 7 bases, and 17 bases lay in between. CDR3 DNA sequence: TGTGCCAGCAGTGAATTATGGGGGGGCCTGGTTGGCTACACCTTC. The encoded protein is CASSELWGGLVGYTF.

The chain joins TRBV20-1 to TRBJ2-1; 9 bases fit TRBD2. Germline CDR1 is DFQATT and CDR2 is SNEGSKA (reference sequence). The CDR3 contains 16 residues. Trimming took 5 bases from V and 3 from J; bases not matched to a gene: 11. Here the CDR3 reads CSAPKPGTSFYNEQFF. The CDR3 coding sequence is TGCAGTGCTCCTAAGCCCGGGACTAGCTTCTACAATGAGCAGTTCTTC.

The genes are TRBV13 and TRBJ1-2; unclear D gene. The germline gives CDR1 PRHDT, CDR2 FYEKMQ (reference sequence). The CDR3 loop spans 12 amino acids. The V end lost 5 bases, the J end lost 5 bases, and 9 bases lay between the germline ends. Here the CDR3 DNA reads TGTGCCAGCAGCCTCCGGCCTTATGGCTACACCTTC. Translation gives CASSLRPYGYTF.